The entry below gives a single T cell receptor (beta chain) sequence along with its context. Its matching antigen is unknown. This record comes from a study of early T cells in non-severe SARS-CoV-2 infection. Study context: It was bulk RNA from unsorted whole blood that was sequenced, and the chains were unpaired. Findings of the study overall: VDJdb matching, biased toward anti-spike CD8 responses, missed private and CD4 specificities.

The ends were cut back, 3 bases at V and 5 bases at J, with 8 bases in the middle. The CDR3 covers 12 residues. CDR1 is SEHNR and CDR2 is FQNEAQ in the germline V gene (reference sequence). Individual cDNA molecules were tagged with unique molecular identifiers, the study reported. A single record per CDR3 protein comes from TCRdb applying MiXCR to the 5' RACE reads. This sample has tens of thousands of distinct CDR3 sequences, with roughly 7% found just once. The receptor was derived from an adult who was a healthcare worker with PCR-confirmed SARS-CoV-2 infection or an uninfected control (not recorded which). Sequenced: whole blood. V and J are TRBV7-9 and TRBJ2-7; no firm D call. The CDR3: CASSFRPDEQYF. DNA for the CDR3: TGTGCCAGCAGCTTTCGACCGGACGAGCAGTACTTC. The variable domain in full, with the rest retrieved from reference TRBV7-9 and TRBJ2-7, is DTGVSQNPRHKITKRGQNVTFRCDPISEHNRLYWYRQTLGQGPEFLTYFQNEAQLEKSRLLSDRFSAERPKGSFSTLEIQRTEQGDSAMYLCASSFRPDEQYFGPGTRLTVT.